This TCR beta chain derives from a study of blood T cell repertoires in COVID-19. TCRdb keeps only in-frame clones here, not all; method: immunoSEQ multiplex PCR. The sample has 200,000 or so clones; roughly 82% are singletons. Germline trimming cut 0 bases from V and 7 bases from J; bases unmatched to any gene: 14. This CDR3 region has 18 residues. The sample taken for sequencing was peripheral blood. The receptor's source is a human donor in a cohort sampled during active COVID-19. The rearrangement uses TRBV23-1 and TRBJ2-1; TRBD2 agrees at 8 bases. TRBV23-1 is given ORF status, its function remaining uncertain. CDR3 sequence reads: CASSQSCLGTSKPNEQFF. As DNA, the CDR3 is TGCGCCAGCAGTCAATCTTGTCTTGGGACTAGTAAGCCTAATGAGCAGTTCTTC.